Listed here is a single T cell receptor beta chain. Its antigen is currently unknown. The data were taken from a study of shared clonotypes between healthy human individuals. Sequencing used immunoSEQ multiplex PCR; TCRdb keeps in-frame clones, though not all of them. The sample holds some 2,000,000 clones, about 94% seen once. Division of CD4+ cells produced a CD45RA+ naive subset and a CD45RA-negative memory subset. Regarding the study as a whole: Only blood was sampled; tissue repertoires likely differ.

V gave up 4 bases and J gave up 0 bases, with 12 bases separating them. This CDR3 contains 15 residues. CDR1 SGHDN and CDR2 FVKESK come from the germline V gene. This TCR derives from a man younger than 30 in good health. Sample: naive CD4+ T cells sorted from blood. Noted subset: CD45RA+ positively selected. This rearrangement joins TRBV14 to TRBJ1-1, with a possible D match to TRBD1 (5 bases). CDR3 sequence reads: CASSLIGGVNTEAFF. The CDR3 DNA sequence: TGTGCCAGCAGCCTGATAGGAGGGGTGAACACTGAAGCTTTCTTT.